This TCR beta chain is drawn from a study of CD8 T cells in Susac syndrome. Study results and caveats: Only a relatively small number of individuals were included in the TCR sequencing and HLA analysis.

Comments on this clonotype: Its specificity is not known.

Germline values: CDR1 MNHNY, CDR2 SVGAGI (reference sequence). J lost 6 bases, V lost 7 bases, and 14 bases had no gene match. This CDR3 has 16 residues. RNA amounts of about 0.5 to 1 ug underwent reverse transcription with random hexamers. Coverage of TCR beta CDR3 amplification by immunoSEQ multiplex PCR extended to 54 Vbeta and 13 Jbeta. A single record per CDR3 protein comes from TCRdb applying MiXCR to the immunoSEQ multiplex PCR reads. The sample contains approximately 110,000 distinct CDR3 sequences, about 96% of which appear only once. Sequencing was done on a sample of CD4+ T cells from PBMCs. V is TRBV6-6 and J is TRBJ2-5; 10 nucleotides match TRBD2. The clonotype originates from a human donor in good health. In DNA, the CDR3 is TGTGCCAGCATTGAGAATACTAGCGGGGTTCGGAAGACCCAGTACTTC. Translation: CASIENTSGVRKTQYF.